These 19 T cell receptor beta chains originate from one sample sequenced in a study of patients and donors after allogeneic stem cell transplantation. Via MiXCR, TCRdb re-called the RT-PCR reads, giving one row per CDR3 protein. The table lists 90,000 to 130,000 distinct CDR3 sequences, over 30% of them singletons. Sequencing was carried out using blood, either unsorted or a sorted T cell fraction (not recorded which). These receptors came from a human donor who was either an allogeneic HSCT recipient or a stem cell or donor lymphocyte infusion donor (not recorded which). It is not recorded whose cells these are; they may come from a transplant donor.

The gene calls are TRBV29-1 and TRBJ2-5; D might be TRBD2 (5 bases). Per the germline V gene, CDR1 is SQVTM and CDR2 is ANQGSEA. The germline V and J ends were trimmed by 1 base and 8 bases, with 20 bases remaining between them. The CDR3 sequence is 15 residues long. The CDR3 protein is CSVEVGRIVSSTQYF. As DNA, the CDR3 is TGCAGCGTTGAAGTGGGTAGGATAGTTTCTAGCACCCAGTACTTC.

V gene TRBV27 combines with J gene TRBJ2-7, with 11 bases that match TRBD1. Germline-derived CDR1 and CDR2 are MNHEY and SMNVEV (reference sequence). The trim removed 7 bases at V and 6 bases at J, leaving 11 bases unmatched. CDR3 size: 15 residues. Written as DNA, the CDR3 is TGTGCCAGCATACCCCGCGGGACAGGGGGTCTCGAGCAGTACTTC. Its translation is CASIPRGTGGLEQYF.

This chain connects TRBV28 to TRBJ2-3; D not certain. This CDR3 is 13 amino acids long. V was trimmed by 7 bases and J by 0 bases, leaving 8 bases between them. Germline loops: CDR1 MDHEN, CDR2 SYDVKM. The CDR3 nucleotides read TGTGCCAGCACTGAGTTTAGCACAGATACGCAGTATTTT. Amino acid sequence: CASTEFSTDTQYF.

This clonotype has just a few counts. The chain couples TRBV10-3 to TRBJ2-3, with D maybe TRBD2 (5 bases). CDR3 length equals 15 residues. Germline V CDR1 and CDR2: ENHRY, SYGVKD. The germline V and J ends were trimmed by 9 bases and 0 bases, with 16 bases remaining between them. CDR3 nucleotides: TGTGCCATAGGCGTAAGGACTTTTAGCACAGATACGCAGTATTTT. Translating it yields CAIGVRTFSTDTQYF.

This chain links TRBV7-2 with TRBJ2-2; D not resolved. The CDR3 sequence is 15 residues long. With 3 bases removed from V and 1 base from J, the gap between germline ends came to 9 bases. CDR1 and CDR2 (germline): SGHTA, FQGNSA. This CDR3 is CASSLDGLNTGELFF. The CDR3 DNA reads as TGTGCCAGCAGCTTGGACGGCTTGAACACCGGGGAGCTGTTTTTT.

This chain connects TRBV12-3 or TRBV12-4 to TRBJ1-5; TRBD1 agrees at 8 bases. J was trimmed by 6 bases and V by 5 bases; bases with no gene match: 9. The CDR3 consists of 15 residues. The CDR3 spells CASSPHRDRFQPQHF. The CDR3 nucleotides read TGTGCCAGCAGTCCCCATCGGGACAGGTTTCAGCCCCAGCATTTT.

V gene TRBV20-1 combines with J gene TRBJ2-7; 7 positions agree with TRBD2. The junction had 8 bases not matched to a gene; V was cut back by 3 bases and J by 3 bases. Germline CDR1 and CDR2: DFQATT and SNEGSKA (reference sequence). The CDR3 sequence is 14 residues long. Here the CDR3 reads CSASPGGNSYEQYF. CDR3 DNA sequence: TGCAGTGCTAGTCCCGGGGGGAATAGCTACGAGCAGTACTTC.

The chain combines TRBV18 with TRBJ2-7, with 10 bases matching TRBD1. The CDR3 runs to 14 residues. The germline V gene has CDR1 KGHSH and CDR2 LQKENI. J gave up 2 bases and V 3 bases, and 1 base lay outside the gene matches. The DNA for the CDR3 is TGTGCCAGCTCACCGGACAGGGGGACCTACGAGCAGTACTTC. This gives the protein CASSPDRGTYEQYF.

The V gene is TRBV7-9, the J gene TRBJ2-3; 7 nucleotides match TRBD2. Unmatched junction bases numbered 10, after V lost 1 base and J lost 6 bases. Germline V gene lookup returns CDR1 SEHNR and CDR2 FQNEAQ (reference sequence). This CDR3 region has 16 residues. This CDR3 reads CASSLGTSLLFDTQYF. DNA of the CDR3: TGTGCCAGCAGCTTAGGGACTAGTCTCCTTTTCGATACGCAGTATTTT.

The rearrangement uses TRBV20-1 and TRBJ2-7; 12 bases align to TRBD2. The J segment lost 4 bases and the V segment lost 2 bases, leaving 0 bases of the junction unmatched. The CDR3 is 13 amino acids. The germline gives CDR1 DFQATT, CDR2 SNEGSKA (reference sequence). The CDR3 DNA is TGCAGTGCTAGAACTAGCGGGAGGTACGAGCAGTACTTC. Its translation: CSARTSGRYEQYF.

The J gene is TRBJ2-4, the V gene TRBV6-5, with D possibly being TRBD1 (5 bases). The CDR3 runs 15 residues. V dropped 5 bases and J dropped 0 bases, with 11 bases sitting between them. The germline gives CDR1 MNHEY, CDR2 SVGAGI. CDR3 bases: TGTGCCAGCAGTACAGTAAGGGGAGCCAAAAACATTCAGTACTTC. This encodes CASSTVRGAKNIQYF.

This clonotype has a handful of counts. The V gene is TRBV27, the J gene TRBJ1-5, with D perhaps TRBD1 (5 bases). Germline CDR1 is MNHEY and CDR2 is SMNVEV (reference sequence). This CDR3 is 15 amino acids long. Trimming took 0 bases from V and 7 from J, leaving 13 bases between them. CDR3 in amino acids: CASSLSKGMDQPQHF. The CDR3 bases are TGTGCCAGCAGTTTATCGAAGGGGATGGACCAGCCCCAGCATTTT.

The genes are TRBV20-1 and TRBJ1-5; possibly TRBD1 for D (5 bases). The germline CDR1 and CDR2 sequences are DFQATT and SNEGSKA (reference sequence). CDR3 length: 14 residues. Trimming took 5 bases from V and 2 from J, leaving 13 bases between them. CDR3 region: CSAPPGLGNQPQHF. Here the CDR3 DNA reads TGCAGTGCTCCCCCGGGACTGGGCAATCAGCCCCAGCATTTT.

The chain employs TRBV20-1 and TRBJ2-1, with 10 bases aligning to TRBD2. The germline V gene encodes CDR1 DFQATT and CDR2 SNEGSKA (reference sequence). This CDR3 region has 13 residues. V shed 1 base and J 9 bases; nucleotides not matched to a gene: 3. The CDR3 is CSARASGRGEQFF. Written as DNA, the CDR3 is TGCAGTGCTAGAGCCAGCGGGAGGGGTGAGCAGTTCTTC.

V usage is TRBV15 and J usage is TRBJ1-1; no firm D call. With 0 bases removed from V and 10 bases from J, the gap between germline ends came to 12 bases. CDR3 size: 13 residues. Germline CDR1 is LNHNV and CDR2 is YYDKDF (reference sequence). In DNA form, the CDR3 reads TGTGCCACCAGCAGAGATGGAGGCGCGGGAGCTTTCTTT. Translated: CATSRDGGAGAFF.

CDR3 protein: CATSDLQREGRDEQFF. The CDR3 coding sequence is TGTGCCACCAGTGATTTACAGCGGGAGGGCCGGGATGAGCAGTTCTTC. V usage is TRBV24-1 and J usage is TRBJ2-1; 10 bases align to TRBD2. The CDR3 spans 16 residues. The V segment lost 1 base and the J segment 8 bases; nucleotides outside the gene matches: 7. Germline V gives CDR1 KGHDR, CDR2 SFDVKD.

The rearrangement links TRBV6-1 to TRBJ2-7; possibly TRBD2 for D (5 bases). Germline values: CDR1 MNHNS, CDR2 SASEGT. The CDR3 is 14 residues long. With 4 bases removed from V and 0 bases from J, the gap between germline ends came to 10 bases. In nucleotides, the CDR3 is TGTGCCAGCAGTGGCGGGTCTAGCTCCTACGAGCAGTACTTC. Amino acid sequence: CASSGGSSSYEQYF.

This clonotype was detected once. The gene calls are TRBV29-1 and TRBJ2-2; 7 bases fit TRBD1. V gave up 5 bases and J gave up 0 bases; unmatched junction bases: 3. Germline V gene sequence: CDR1 SQVTM, CDR2 ANQGSEA. The CDR3 is 14 amino acids. The CDR3: CSVSGQTNTGELFF. CDR3 in DNA: TGCAGCGTTTCGGGACAGACGAACACCGGGGAGCTGTTTTTT.

This clonotype turned up a few times. The chain employs TRBV7-9 and TRBJ1-1; D not resolved. CDR1 is SEHNR and CDR2 is FQNEAQ in the germline V gene (reference sequence). Trimming pared 0 bases from V and 5 bases from J, leaving 13 bases between. There are 15 residues in the CDR3. The CDR3 coding sequence is TGTGCCAGCAGCTTAGCGTATACAGAGATTACTGAAGCTTTCTTT. Its translation: CASSLAYTEITEAFF.